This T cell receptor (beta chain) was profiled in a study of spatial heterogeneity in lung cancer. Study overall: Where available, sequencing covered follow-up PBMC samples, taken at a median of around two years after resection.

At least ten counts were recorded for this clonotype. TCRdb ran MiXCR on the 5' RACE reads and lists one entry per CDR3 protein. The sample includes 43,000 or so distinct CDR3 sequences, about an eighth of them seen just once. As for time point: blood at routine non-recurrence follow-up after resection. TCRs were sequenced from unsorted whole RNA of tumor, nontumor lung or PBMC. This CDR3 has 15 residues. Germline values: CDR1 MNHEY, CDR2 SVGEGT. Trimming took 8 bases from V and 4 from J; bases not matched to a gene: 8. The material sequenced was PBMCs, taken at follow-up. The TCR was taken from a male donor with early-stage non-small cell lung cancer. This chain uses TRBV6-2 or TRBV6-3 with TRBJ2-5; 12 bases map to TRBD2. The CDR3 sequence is CASRSSGRAAETQYF. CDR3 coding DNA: TGTGCCAGCCGGTCTAGCGGGAGGGCCGCAGAGACCCAGTACTTC.